What follows are 26 T cell receptor beta chains derived from one specimen sequenced in a study of regulatory T cells in long-lasting Graves disease. As for time point: newly diagnosed GD, antithyroid drugs for less than 3 months. Extracted RNA from PBMCs served as the source of the TCR library. The authors built TCR beta libraries using iRepertoire HTBI primers and Arm-PCR of CDR3 regions. A single record per CDR3 protein comes from TCRdb applying MiXCR to the multiplex PCR reads. The sample lists 360,000 or so distinct CDR3 sequences; about 16% were seen once. This same sample was also taken into another study, of T cells in Graves' hyperthyroidism and ophthalmopathy.

The source material was peripheral blood mononuclear cells (PBMCs), sampled at new diagnosis, from a patient treated with antithyroid drugs. The source is a young woman with Graves disease.

The chain is built from TRBV28 and TRBJ1-5; TRBD1 matches at 11 bases. The germline V gene has CDR1 MDHEN and CDR2 SYDVKM. V trimming: 5 bases; J trimming: 3 bases; junction bases outside the gene matches: 9. The CDR3 runs 17 residues. The CDR3 loop is CASSGSGTGGDNQPQHF. The CDR3 DNA sequence: TGTGCCAGCAGTGGATCCGGGACAGGGGGAGACAATCAGCCCCAGCATTTT.

The table lists this clonotype with many counts. The J gene is TRBJ2-3, the V gene TRBV6-5, with D hard to call. With 2 bases removed from V and 0 bases from J, the gap between germline ends came to 9 bases. From germline, CDR1 is MNHEY and CDR2 SVGAGI. The CDR3 is made up of 15 amino acids. Here the CDR3 DNA reads TGTGCCAGCAGTTACGATCTTGCTAGCACAGATACGCAGTATTTT. This translates into CASSYDLASTDTQYF.

There are many counts of this clonotype. The chain has TRBV11-3 and TRBJ2-1, with TRBD2 matching over 14 bases. Trimming at V came to 4 bases and at J to 9 bases, leaving 8 bases not matched to a gene. Germline V CDR1 and CDR2: SGHNT, YENEEA. The CDR3 runs to 16 residues. The CDR3: CASSSSGTSGSSEQFF. The CDR3 DNA reads as TGTGCCAGCAGCTCCTCCGGGACTAGCGGGAGCAGTGAGCAGTTCTTC.

This clonotype was picked up many times. The V and J genes are TRBV3-1 and TRBJ2-5; D is unclear. CDR3 length: 15 residues. Germline V CDR1 and CDR2: LGHDT, YNNKEL (reference sequence). V lost 1 base and J 5 bases, leaving 14 bases between the germline ends. CDR3: CASSQAGSQSETQYF. The DNA for the CDR3 is TGTGCCAGCAGCCAAGCCGGGTCCCAAAGTGAGACCCAGTACTTC.

The chain links TRBV19 to TRBJ2-5; D unresolved. Per germline, CDR1 LNHDA and CDR2 SQIVND (reference sequence). The CDR3 spans 12 residues. Trimming took 5 bases from V and 6 from J, leaving 10 bases between them. CDR3 DNA: TGTGCCAGTAGTCATCGTGGGAAGACCCAGTACTTC. It yields the protein CASSHRGKTQYF.

This clonotype has a count of ten or more. J is TRBJ1-1 and V is TRBV20-1; 10 bases are shared with TRBD1. The germline gives CDR1 DFQATT, CDR2 SNEGSKA (reference sequence). The CDR3 is 14 amino acids. V gave up 4 bases and J gave up 6 bases; unmatched junction bases: 8. Here the CDR3 reads CSATPGQGWAEAFF. For the CDR3, the DNA is TGCAGTGCTACACCGGGACAGGGGTGGGCTGAAGCTTTCTTT.

In its sample, this clonotype was seen a few times. This rearrangement joins TRBV29-1 to TRBJ2-3; no firm D call. Germline values: CDR1 SQVTM, CDR2 ANQGSEA. V was trimmed by 7 bases and J by 6 bases, leaving 8 bases between them. This CDR3 has 10 residues. The CDR3 nucleotides read TGCAGCGCGCTAGTGGATACGCAGTATTTT. Its translation: CSALVDTQYF.

This clonotype was picked up many times. The chain links TRBV5-1 to TRBJ2-3, with TRBD1 matching over 8 bases. V gave up 0 bases and J gave up 6 bases; unmatched junction bases: 9. This CDR3 is built from 16 residues. Germline CDR1 SGHRS, CDR2 YFSETQ. Here the CDR3 reads CASSLGGTGVEDTQYF. CDR3 nucleotides: TGCGCCAGCAGCTTGGGGGGGACAGGAGTCGAGGATACGCAGTATTTT.

Note on this clonotype: A far larger clone is one nucleotide away, so this likely arose from a read error. The V call is TRBV27, the J call TRBJ1-1; D unresolved. Germline values: CDR1 MNHEY, CDR2 SMNVEV (reference sequence). The CDR3 runs 12 residues. The CDR3 spells CASRDLSAETFF. Here the CDR3 DNA reads TGTGCCAGCAGGGACCTGAGTGCTGAAACTTTCTTT.

Concerning this clonotype itself: This may be a read error: a much more frequent sequence differs by one nucleotide. This sequence joins TRBV6-1 and TRBJ2-4, with TRBD2 matching over 13 bases. V was pared by 6 bases and J by 13 bases, with 15 bases of the junction left unmatched. Germline loops: CDR1 MNHNS, CDR2 SASEGT. There are 16 residues in the CDR3. This CDR3 reads CASSPSTSGGANEQYF. The CDR3 nucleotides are TGTGCCAGCAGCCCTTCCACTAGCGGGGGGGCAAATGAGCAGTACTTC.

This clonotype was picked up a small number of times. The rearrangement links TRBV29-1 to TRBJ1-1; 7 bases fit TRBD1. V shed 4 bases, J shed 0 bases, and the junction held 8 bases outside the gene matches. This CDR3 is 15 amino acids long. Germline CDR1 is SQVTM and CDR2 is ANQGSEA. The CDR3 spells CSVVTGVGVNTEAFF. As DNA, the CDR3 is TGCAGCGTTGTAACAGGGGTGGGAGTGAACACTGAAGCTTTCTTT. The full variable domain, rest sourced from reference TRBV29-1 and TRBJ1-1, is SAVISQKPSRDICQRGTSLTIQCQVDSQVTMMFWYRQQPGQSLTLIATANQGSEATYESGFVIDKFPISRPNLTFSTLTVSNMSPEDSSIYLCSVVTGVGVNTEAFFGQGTRLTVV.

This clonotype was counted many times. V and J are TRBV6-1 and TRBJ2-7, with 9 bases that match TRBD1. The CDR3 runs to 15 residues. V shed 7 bases, J shed 5 bases, and the junction held 12 bases outside the gene matches. CDR1 is MNHNS and CDR2 is SASEGT in the germline V gene. In nucleotides, the CDR3 is TGTGCCAGCATTCTGTCCCCGGGACAGGGTCACGAGCAGTACTTC. Protein: CASILSPGQGHEQYF.

Regarding this clonotype: As the CDR3 is not closed by the conserved phenylalanine or tryptophan, this likely results from a read error. The V call is TRBV5-1, the J call TRBJ1-1; D is possibly TRBD1 (6 bases). The germline V gene has CDR1 SGHRS and CDR2 YFSETQ. This CDR3 is 14 amino acids long. V dropped 3 bases and J dropped 0 bases, with 9 bases sitting between them. The CDR3 DNA follows: TGCGCCAGCAGCTCGGACAGCATGAACACTGAAGCTTTCTCT. This codes for CASSSDSMNTEAFS.

This clonotype was seen many times. The V call is TRBV7-6, the J call TRBJ2-1; 11 nucleotides line up with TRBD2. Germline V lookup: CDR1 SGHVS, CDR2 FNYEAQ. This CDR3 spans 16 amino acids. The J segment lost 7 bases and the V segment lost 5 bases, leaving 10 bases of the junction unmatched. The CDR3 DNA reads TGTGCCAGCAGCCCCCTACTAGCGGGAGAATGGAATGAGCAGTTCTTC. Its translation is CASSPLLAGEWNEQFF.

This clonotype was detected only a few times. This chain connects TRBV4-1 to TRBJ2-3; D remains ambiguous. CDR3 size: 13 residues. Germline CDR1 is MGHRA and CDR2 is YSYEKL. Deletions cut 0 bases from V and 4 bases from J, with 5 bases between. CDR3 sequence (DNA): TGCGCCAGCAGCCAAGATCTTTCAGATACGCAGTATTTT. Protein: CASSQDLSDTQYF.

This clonotype came up a few times. The V and J genes are TRBV7-9 and TRBJ2-5, with D uncertain. Germline V gene lookup returns CDR1 SEHNR and CDR2 FQNEAQ (reference sequence). The length of the CDR3 is 14 residues. V gave up 5 bases and J gave up 1 base, with 11 bases separating them. This chain's CDR3 is CASSKGGSQETQYF. The CDR3 coding sequence is TGTGCCAGCAGCAAGGGTGGCAGCCAAGAGACCCAGTACTTC.

This clonotype has at least ten counts. The chain joins TRBV11-2 to TRBJ1-1; D not resolved. Germline loops: CDR1 SGHAT, CDR2 FQNNGV. The CDR3 has 14 amino acids. V lost 3 bases and J lost 7, with 15 bases in between. The CDR3 sequence is CASSFSRPGLEAFF. As DNA, the CDR3 is TGTGCCAGCAGCTTTTCCAGGCCAGGCCTTGAAGCTTTCTTT. Looking up the rest from reference TRBV11-2 and TRBJ1-1 gives the full variable domain: EAGVAQSPRYKIIEKRQSVAFWCNPISGHATLYWYQQILGQGPKLLIQFQNNGVVDDSQLPKDRFSAERLKGVDSTLKIQPAKLEDSAVYLCASSFSRPGLEAFFGQGTRLTVV.

In its sample, this clonotype was seen a few times. The V and J genes are TRBV9 and TRBJ2-1; 7 bases agree with TRBD2. Trimming cost V 3 bases and J 4 bases; bases outside gene matches: 4. In germline, CDR1 is SGDLS, CDR2 YYNGEE. The CDR3 covers 14 residues. CDR3 DNA: TGTGCCAGCAGCGGGGGGGGGGTATACAATGAGCAGTTCTTC. It codes for CASSGGGVYNEQFF.

This clonotype was recorded many times. The chain couples TRBV7-3 to TRBJ2-1, with D unresolved. Germline loops: CDR1 SGHTA, CDR2 FQGTGA. Deletions cut 1 base from V and 7 bases from J, with 11 bases between. The CDR3 runs 14 residues. The CDR3 loop is CASSLNNKVNEQFF. The CDR3 DNA reads as TGTGCCAGCAGCTTAAATAATAAAGTGAATGAGCAGTTCTTC.

In the case of this clonotype: Because it lacks the conserved phenylalanine or tryptophan at the end, this CDR3 is likely a read error. V usage is TRBV2 and J usage is TRBJ1-1; 7 nucleotides align to TRBD1. Germline CDR1 is SNHLY and CDR2 is FYNNEI. The CDR3 covers 16 residues. The CDR3 DNA follows: TGTGCCAGCAGTGGGTCAGGGGGGGGGATGAACACTGGAGCTTTCTCT. This sequence encodes CASSGSGGGMNTGAFS.

This clonotype appeared many times. This chain links TRBV24-1 with TRBJ2-3; 7 bases align to TRBD2. Germline CDR1 reads KGHDR; CDR2 reads SFDVKD. The V and J ends lost 5 bases and 2 bases, in that order; junction bases with no gene match: 3. The length of the CDR3 is 14 residues. The CDR3 sequence is CATSGLAATDTQYF. The CDR3 DNA sequence: TGTGCCACCAGTGGGCTAGCGGCCACAGATACGCAGTATTTT.

This clonotype was seen many times. The V call is TRBV11-3, the J call TRBJ2-1; possibly TRBD1 for D (6 bases). Germline lookup yields CDR1 SGHNT and CDR2 YENEEA. The V and J ends lost 5 bases and 5 bases respectively, with 19 bases between them. The CDR3 totals 16 residues. For the CDR3, the DNA is TGTGCCAGCAGCGTTAATACCGGGACATTTGACAATGAGCAGTTCTTC. Protein sequence: CASSVNTGTFDNEQFF.

This clonotype was counted at least ten times. The gene calls are TRBV6-2 or TRBV6-3 and TRBJ1-5; possible D gene TRBD1, 6 bases. Trimming cost V 5 bases and J 0 bases, with 23 bases left between them. Looked up from germline, CDR1 is MNHEY and CDR2 is SVGEGT. The CDR3 runs to 19 residues. The CDR3 region is CASSGLRQVHFTSNQPQHF. The CDR3 bases are TGTGCCAGCAGTGGATTAAGACAGGTCCACTTCACTAGCAATCAGCCCCAGCATTTT.

Only a few counts were recorded for this clonotype. The chain combines TRBV5-4 with TRBJ2-7; 9 nucleotides line up with TRBD1. This CDR3 spans 16 amino acids. Germline CDR1 and CDR2: SGHNT and YYREEE (reference sequence). V shed 3 bases, J shed 1 base, and the junction held 8 bases outside the gene matches. For the CDR3, the DNA is TGTGCCAGCAGCTGGAGGTCGGGACAGGGTTCCTACGAGCAGTACTTC. It encodes CASSWRSGQGSYEQYF.

V and J are TRBV3-1 and TRBJ2-3; D uncertain. Looked up from germline, CDR1 is LGHDT and CDR2 is YNNKEL (reference sequence). This CDR3 spans 13 amino acids. With 6 bases removed from V and 1 base from J, the gap between germline ends came to 8 bases. The CDR3 DNA reads as TGTGCCAGCAGTGACACCCGCACAGATACGCAGTATTTT. The encoded protein is CASSDTRTDTQYF.

There are many counts of this clonotype. The V gene is TRBV30, the J gene TRBJ2-7; D unresolved. Germline lookup yields CDR1 GTSNPN and CDR2 SVGIG (reference sequence). This CDR3 is built from 12 residues. Trimming cost V 3 bases and J 2 bases, with 8 bases left between them. CDR3 sequence: CAWRTLTYEQYF. The DNA for the CDR3 is TGTGCCTGGAGGACACTTACCTACGAGCAGTACTTC.